This TCR beta chain appears in the sequencing data of a study of blood T cell repertoires in COVID-19. Study background: From T cells, B-cell-depleted T cells, or PBMCs came the material, which was cDNA or gDNA.

Germline loops: CDR1 GTSNPN, CDR2 SVGIG (reference sequence). The germline V and J ends were trimmed by 2 bases and 7 bases, with 15 bases remaining between them. The CDR3 runs 14 residues. In the study's own analysis: The authors estimated nucleated cell counts from reference gene primer amplification. Some clones are missing from TCRdb's copy, which holds only in-frame ones; the method was immunoSEQ multiplex PCR. That table gives V, J and clone size, and the DNA gave D and trimming. Among roughly 700,000 clones listed, approximately 90% were seen once. The genes are TRBV30 and TRBJ1-5; D uncertain. Material: peripheral blood. The source is a woman under 30 with acute or convalescent COVID-19. CDR3 in DNA: TGTGCCTGGAGTATGCTAGGAGGGAACCAGCCCCAGCATTTT. Residues: CAWSMLGGNQPQHF.